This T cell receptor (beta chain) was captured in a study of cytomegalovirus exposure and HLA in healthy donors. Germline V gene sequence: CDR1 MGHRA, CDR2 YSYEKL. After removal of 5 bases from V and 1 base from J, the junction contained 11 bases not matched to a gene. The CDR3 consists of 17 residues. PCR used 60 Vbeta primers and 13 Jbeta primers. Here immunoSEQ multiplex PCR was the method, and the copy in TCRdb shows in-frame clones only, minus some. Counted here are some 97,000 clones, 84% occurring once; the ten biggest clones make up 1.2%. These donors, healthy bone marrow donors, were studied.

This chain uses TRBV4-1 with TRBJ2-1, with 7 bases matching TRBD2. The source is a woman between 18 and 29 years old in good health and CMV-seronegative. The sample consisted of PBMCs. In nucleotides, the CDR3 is TGCGCCAGCAGCGCCGTGCCGGGGGAGGGTTCCTACAATGAGCAGTTCTTC. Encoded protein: CASSAVPGEGSYNEQFF.